The next 22 T cell receptor beta chains were all read from a single sample in a study of identical twins' blood T cells. TCRdb re-derived calls from the 5' RACE reads in MiXCR, one entry per CDR3 protein. This table holds a few hundred thousand distinct CDR3 sequences, 28% found once. The source material was PBMCs. The receptors here all came from a woman aged 18-50 years in good health.

The chain carries TRBV29-1 and TRBJ2-1; D may be TRBD1 (6 bases). Trimming took off 6 bases at V and 0 bases at J, with 12 bases between the two ends. The V gene's germline CDR1 is SQVTM and CDR2 ANQGSEA. The CDR3 is made up of 14 amino acids. The CDR3 region is CSVLDSHSYNEQFF. DNA of the CDR3: TGCAGCGTGTTGGACAGCCACTCCTACAATGAGCAGTTCTTC.

There are a few counts of this clonotype. The genes are TRBV6-2 or TRBV6-3 and TRBJ1-5, with TRBD1 matching over 7 bases. The CDR3 sequence is 13 residues long. The germline CDR1 and CDR2 sequences are MNHEY and SVGEGT. The junction had 5 bases not matched to a gene; V was cut back by 10 bases and J by 2 bases. The CDR3 sequence: CAIDGTGNQPQHF. The DNA for the CDR3 is TGTGCCATCGACGGGACAGGCAATCAGCCCCAGCATTTT.

This clonotype was picked up a small number of times. The rearrangement joins TRBV7-9 to TRBJ1-4; D remains unclear. The CDR3 consists of 17 residues. The V and J ends lost 5 bases and 2 bases respectively, with 18 bases between them. Germline-derived CDR1 and CDR2 are SEHNR and FQNEAQ (reference sequence). The chain's CDR3 is CASSPPVGFATNEKLFF. DNA of the CDR3: TGTGCCAGCAGCCCACCCGTGGGGTTCGCGACTAATGAAAAACTGTTTTTT.

The table lists this clonotype with a few counts. The genes are TRBV3-1 and TRBJ1-4; D uncertain. Trimming took 1 base from V and 8 from J, leaving 11 bases between them. Per germline, CDR1 LGHDT and CDR2 YNNKEL (reference sequence). This CDR3 comprises 14 residues. The DNA for the CDR3 is TGTGCCAGCAGCCAAGGGGCCGGAAGCGAAAAACTGTTTTTT. It translates to CASSQGAGSEKLFF.

This chain links TRBV2 with TRBJ2-7; D remains unclear. The ends were cut back, 9 bases at V and 5 bases at J, with 11 bases in the middle. Germline V gene lookup returns CDR1 SNHLY and CDR2 FYNNEI. The CDR3 has 11 amino acids. The CDR3 loop is CASGRLNEQYF. In DNA, the CDR3 is TGTGCCAGTGGTCGGCTCAACGAGCAGTACTTC. The whole variable domain, remainder taken from reference TRBV2 and TRBJ2-7, is EPEVTQTPSHQVTQMGQEVILRCVPISNHLYFYWYRQILGQKVEFLVSFYNNEISEKSEIFDDQFSVERPDGSNFTLKIRSTKLEDSAMYFCASGRLNEQYFGPGTRLTVT.

A note on this clonotype: The germline gene is not matched at one end of the junction; a read error may be the cause. This sequence joins TRBV19 and TRBJ2-1, with D unresolved. CDR3 length equals 13 residues. Germline lookup yields CDR1 LNHDA and CDR2 SQIVND (reference sequence). CDR3 sequence reads: CTSSISSNNEQFF. The CDR3, as DNA: TGTACCAGTAGTATCTCTAGTAACAATGAGCAGTTCTTC.

This clonotype was seen a few times. This chain links TRBV7-2 with TRBJ1-5, with no clear D. The V end lost 7 bases, the J end lost 0 bases, and 10 bases lay between the germline ends. Germline CDR1 reads SGHTA; CDR2 reads FQGNSA. The CDR3 runs 14 residues. The CDR3 coding sequence is TGTGCCAGCACCACACCTCTTAGCAATCAGCCCCAGCATTTT. Protein sequence: CASTTPLSNQPQHF.

This clonotype was detected many times. V usage is TRBV5-1 and J usage is TRBJ2-7, with D hard to call. In germline, CDR1 is SGHRS, CDR2 YFSETQ. Trimming took off 0 bases at V and 3 bases at J, with 10 bases between the two ends. This CDR3 is built from 14 residues. DNA for the CDR3: TGCGCCAGCAGCTTGGGGAACAGAAACTACGAGCAGTACTTC. Translating it yields CASSLGNRNYEQYF.

This clonotype was picked up a small number of times. J is TRBJ1-2 and V is TRBV6-5, with D unclear. From germline, CDR1 is MNHEY and CDR2 SVGAGI. V was clipped by 9 bases and J by 2 bases, with 19 bases between them. The CDR3 spans 15 residues. Here the CDR3 DNA reads TGTGCCAGTTTCGGATTGGGGTGGGCGAACTATGGCTACACCTTC. Translating it yields CASFGLGWANYGYTF.

This clonotype was observed a few times. This chain joins TRBV11-2 and TRBJ2-4; 7 nucleotides line up with TRBD2. Germline assignment: CDR1 SGHAT and CDR2 FQNNGV. The V segment lost 1 base and the J segment 1 base; nucleotides outside the gene matches: 10. The CDR3 consists of 18 residues. In nucleotides, the CDR3 is TGTGCCAGCAGCTTAGCCGTGGGAGGGGTGGCGGCCAAAAACATTCAGTACTTC. Residues: CASSLAVGGVAAKNIQYF.

This chain links TRBV29-1 with TRBJ2-2; 10 nucleotides align to TRBD2. There are 18 residues in the CDR3. Looked up from germline, CDR1 is SQVTM and CDR2 is ANQGSEA. J lost 1 base, V lost 6 bases, and 14 bases had no gene match. The CDR3 DNA is TGCAGCGTCGCCGGACTAGCGGAGGACGTCGTGAACACCGGGGAGCTGTTTTTT. This encodes CSVAGLAEDVVNTGELFF.

This clonotype was picked up a small number of times. The rearrangement links TRBV29-1 to TRBJ2-7; 9 bases agree with TRBD1. The CDR3 loop spans 13 amino acids. The germline V gene encodes CDR1 SQVTM and CDR2 ANQGSEA. The V and J ends lost 7 bases and 4 bases, in that order; junction bases with no gene match: 8. In nucleotides, the CDR3 is TGCAGCGCTCTCACAGGGGGCTGGTACGAGCAGTACTTC. This gives the protein CSALTGGWYEQYF.

This clonotype was detected a few times. The chain employs TRBV12-5 and TRBJ2-3; the D is unclear. There are 12 residues in the CDR3. CDR1 and CDR2 from the germline V gene are LGHNT and FRNRAP. The V end lost 3 bases, the J end lost 2 bases, and 3 bases lay between the germline ends. The DNA of the CDR3 is TGTGCTAGTGGTTTACTCACAGATACGCAGTATTTT. This encodes CASGLLTDTQYF.

This clonotype was counted a few times. A junction boundary mismatches the germline segment, possibly from a read error. This chain links TRBV6-2 or TRBV6-3 with TRBJ2-7, with D maybe TRBD1 (7 bases). CDR1 MNHEY and CDR2 SVGEGT come from the germline V gene. The CDR3 is 13 amino acids. The chain's CDR3 is CRELQGQSYEQYF. CDR3 DNA: TGCCGGGAGTTACAGGGGCAGTCCTACGAGCAGTACTTC.

This clonotype showed up just a few times. The chain is built from TRBV6-2 or TRBV6-3 and TRBJ2-2; D is possibly TRBD2 (6 bases). V was pared by 8 bases and J by 3 bases, with 22 bases between. This CDR3 region has 17 residues. Germline V lookup: CDR1 MNHEY, CDR2 SVGEGT. CDR3 in amino acids: CASRGDSRSTYTGELFF. CDR3 in DNA: TGTGCCAGCCGTGGGGACTCCCGCTCGACTTACACCGGGGAGCTGTTTTTT.

The V and J genes are TRBV20-1 and TRBJ1-2; D is unresolved. Germline assignment: CDR1 DFQATT and CDR2 SNEGSKA (reference sequence). The CDR3 consists of 13 residues. V dropped 1 base and J dropped 1 base, with 7 bases sitting between them. This chain's CDR3 is CSARGPDNYGYTF. CDR3 bases: TGCAGTGCTAGAGGACCAGATAACTATGGCTACACCTTC.

This clonotype was seen a handful of times. This chain uses TRBV29-1 with TRBJ2-1, with 7 bases aligning to TRBD1. Germline CDR1 is SQVTM and CDR2 is ANQGSEA. There are 14 residues in the CDR3. CDR3 sequence reads: CRVVGTARYNEQFF. As DNA, the CDR3 is TGCAGGGTGGTCGGGACAGCAAGATACAATGAGCAGTTCTTC.

The chain couples TRBV5-7 to TRBJ1-1; D gene uncertain. TRBV5-7 belongs to the ORF category, with a function that is uncertain. The CDR3 loop spans 13 amino acids. The V and J ends lost 0 bases and 5 bases respectively, with 8 bases between them. The CDR3 DNA reads as TGTGCCAGCAGCTTGGGGAGATGGACTGAAGCTTTCTTT. Amino acids: CASSLGRWTEAFF.

This clonotype was observed a few times. The rearrangement uses TRBV29-1 and TRBJ1-1; 9 bases match TRBD1. With V trimmed by 6 bases and J by 8 bases, 13 bases remained unmatched. The CDR3 has 14 residues. The germline CDR1 and CDR2 sequences are SQVTM and ANQGSEA. CDR3 coding DNA: TGCAGCGTCCTCGACAGGGGGGGCACTCGGGAAGCTTTCTTT. Encoded protein: CSVLDRGGTREAFF.

In this sample, this clonotype turned up a few times. The chain carries TRBV4-2 and TRBJ1-3; no clear D. The ends were cut back, 0 bases at V and 1 base at J, with 4 bases in the middle. Per the germline V gene, CDR1 is LGHNA and CDR2 is YNFKEQ. The CDR3 sequence is 14 residues long. The CDR3 sequence: CASSQETSGNTIYF. CDR3 sequence (DNA): TGTGCCAGCAGCCAAGAGACATCTGGAAACACCATATATTTT.

The chain is built from TRBV6-5 and TRBJ1-1; tentative D call: TRBD1 (6 bases). This CDR3 spans 14 amino acids. The V end lost 2 bases, the J end lost 8 bases, and 15 bases lay between the germline ends. Germline CDR1 and CDR2: MNHEY and SVGAGI. Here the CDR3 reads CASSYGPTGFEAFF. The CDR3 DNA is TGTGCCAGCAGTTACGGGCCAACAGGGTTCGAAGCTTTCTTT.

The chain uses TRBV29-1 and TRBJ2-1; D not certain. Trimming took 7 bases from V and 7 from J, leaving 8 bases between them. The germline V gene has CDR1 SQVTM and CDR2 ANQGSEA. This CDR3 is 10 amino acids long. The CDR3: CSGKHNEQFF. CDR3 coding DNA: TGCAGCGGGAAACATAATGAGCAGTTCTTC.